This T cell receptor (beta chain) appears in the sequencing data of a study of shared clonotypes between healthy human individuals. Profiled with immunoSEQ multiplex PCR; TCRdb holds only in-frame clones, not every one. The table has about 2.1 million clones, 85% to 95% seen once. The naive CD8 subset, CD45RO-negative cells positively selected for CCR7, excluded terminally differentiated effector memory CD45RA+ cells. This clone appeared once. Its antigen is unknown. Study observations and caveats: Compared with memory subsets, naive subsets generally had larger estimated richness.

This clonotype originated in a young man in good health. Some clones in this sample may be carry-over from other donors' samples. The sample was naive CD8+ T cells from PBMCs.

The CDR3 DNA is TGTGCCACCAGCAGAGATGGGGGTTCCTATCAGCCCCAGCATTTT. Its translation: CATSRDGGSYQPQHF. The V call is TRBV15, the J call TRBJ1-5, with a possible D match to TRBD1 (5 bases). Trimming left V 0 bases short and J 5 bases short, with 11 bases between. Germline loops: CDR1 LNHNV, CDR2 YYDKDF (reference sequence). This CDR3 has 15 residues.